The source of this T cell receptor (beta chain) is a study of regulatory T cells in long-lasting Graves disease (dated by TCRdb to the early 2020s). Regarding the study in general: Persistent Graves' disease meant more than 5 years of antithyroid drug treatment with TSH receptor autoantibodies that stayed positive. The study was registered as a clinical trial and conducted in China. On average, persistent Graves' disease patients in the clinical cohort had been on antithyroid drugs for eight to twelve years. A total of about 33 samples underwent TCR sequencing, from about 13 patients with persistent Graves' disease and approximately 20 patients with newly diagnosed Graves' disease. Persistent Graves' disease patients were compared with newly diagnosed Graves' disease patients by peripheral blood TCR sequencing and RNA sequencing. Beyond this particular receptor, the publication reports: The study examined only peripheral blood because the primary lesion, thyroid tissue, could not be accessed. The authors acknowledged the small sample size as a limitation that may reduce accuracy. A larger number of public clonotypes was shared among persistent patients (about 2,700) than among newly diagnosed patients (around 970). Lower TCR Shannon entropy and fewer highly expanded clones were observed in persistent Graves' disease patients than in newly diagnosed patients, which suggested clonal expansion. Persistent disease showed preferential use of TRBV28, TRBJ1-2 and TRBJ2-5, whereas newly diagnosed disease favored TRBV20-1 and TRBJ2-1. Sequencing and analysis were restricted to the TCR beta chain.

V is pared back by 6 bases and J by 5 bases, with 16 bases lying between the germline termini. From the cysteine up to the phenylalanine, the CDR3 has a length of 14 residues. The read is trimmed to its CDR3 DNA, 42 bases read in frame from base 1. This specimen's time point label, per the study, means: persistent/refractory GD, antithyroid drugs over 5 years with positive TRAb. For both TCR sequencing and RNA sequencing, RNA was extracted from PBMCs using TRIzol. Graves' disease was diagnosed according to American Thyroid Association guidelines. Patients for the study were recruited at an endocrinology department in Xi'an, China. Each patient gave about 8.1 milliliters of peripheral blood, collected in an EDTA anticoagulant tube. Ficoll Paque Plus density gradient separation was used to isolate PBMCs, and no further T cell sorting was performed. RNA quality was checked with an Agilent 2100 Bioanalyzer and agarose gel, and concentration with a NanoDrop 2000.

Only one count was recorded for this clonotype. Its antigen remains undetermined. No qualities accompany the bases; no much larger clone lies one base away. One read represents weak support. The library was prepared using multiplex PCR. These reads were obtained on an Illumina HiSeq 4000. To build TCR beta libraries, CDR3 regions were amplified by Arm-PCR using iRepertoire HTBI primers. Before sequencing, the PCR products underwent gel purification. The study's own analysis went as follows. A total of 62 TRBV and 14 TRBJ segments were identified across samples and were used for gene usage analysis of CDR3 amino acid clonotypes. COPE and FqMerger were used to merge the filtered high-quality paired reads into contigs. Contigs were aligned with BLAST to IMGT TRBV, TRBD and TRBJ reference genes, and CDR3 was defined per IMGT. Any clonotype with a frequency above 0.1% was counted as a highly expanded clone. Shannon entropy was used to measure repertoire diversity, and the Gini coefficient was used to measure V-J evenness. A clonotype found in more than one individual was treated as public. TCRdb applied fastp at Q25 and MiXCR to the public reads, then kept only in-frame beta chains. Each entry is one CDR3 protein sequence, shown with its most common DNA and genes. V and J calls and clone size were set by TCRdb, not the authors. In this sample the table shows around 450,000 distinct CDR3 sequences, roughly 21% of which occur a single time. 7% to 9% of the sample goes to the ten largest clones.

This clonotype originated in a female donor with Graves disease. The sequence joins TRBV12-3 or TRBV12-4 to TRBJ2-5; TRBD1 is a possible D gene, resting on 6 matching bases. The sequenced sample was peripheral blood mononuclear cells (PBMCs), obtained when the disease was refractory, from a patient treated with antithyroid drugs. The CDR3 reads as follows: CASRGGVRMETQYF. The sequenced DNA is TGTGCCAGCAGAGGGGGAGTAAGGATGGAGACCCAGTACTTC.